The rows below give T cell receptor beta chains drawn from one sample of a study of blood T cell dynamics during melanoma immunotherapy. The protocol was immunoSEQ multiplex PCR, while the TCRdb copy is restricted to in-frame clones and leaves out a portion. Here the sample spans some 13,000 clones, 86% being singletons. The sequences come from blood, collected from a patient treated with checkpoint blockade. The source is a human donor with melanoma. CDR3s include the opening cysteine and the closing phenylalanine or tryptophan. D genes are given only for firm matches. Where a row states a size, it is once, few, many or the class of an expanded clone; other rows omit it.

TRBD1,TRBJ1-3,TRBV29-1,.,CSATGAAGNTIYF,TGCAGCGCGACAGGGGCCGCTGGAAACACCATATATTTT
.,TRBJ1-1,TRBV11-1,.,CASSLLQENTEAFF,TGTGCCAGCAGCCTCCTACAGGAGAACACTGAAGCTTTCTTT
.,TRBJ2-2,TRBV7-8,.,CATNQGGPGELFF,TGTGCCACAAATCAGGGGGGCCCCGGGGAGCTGTTTTTT
.,TRBJ1-5,TRBV6-4,few,CASSGMRRNQPQHF,TGTGCCAGCAGTGGAATGAGACGCAATCAGCCCCAGCATTTT
TRBD1,TRBJ1-4,TRBV4-1,once,CASSQPKTGGNEKLFF,TGCGCCAGCAGCCAACCTAAGACAGGGGGCAACGAAAAACTGTTTTTT
.,TRBJ1-1,TRBV7-9,.,CASSLGTEAFF,TGTGCCAGCAGCTTAGGGACTGAAGCTTTCTTT
TRBD1,TRBJ1-3,TRBV13,.,CASSPGGQGYTIYF,TGTGCCAGCAGCCCCGGAGGACAGGGGTACACCATATATTTT
.,TRBJ2-7,TRBV5-1,.,CASSAEGVSYEQYF,TGCGCCAGCAGCGCTGAGGGGGTAAGCTACGAGCAGTACTTC
.,TRBJ2-2,TRBV10-3,.,CAIRGSGRLNTGELFF,TGTGCCATCAGGGGGTCAGGTAGACTGAACACCGGGGAGCTGTTTTTT
.,TRBJ1-3,TRBV6-4,.,CASRLVRGNTIYF,TGTGCCAGCCGACTTGTTCGGGGAAACACCATATATTTT
.,TRBJ1-5,TRBV5-1,.,CATNRDPLSNQPQHF,TGCGCTACTAACAGGGACCCCCTAAGCAATCAGCCCCAGCATTTT
TRBD1,TRBJ2-5,TRBV2,.,CASRRQGVQETQYF,TGTGCCAGCAGAAGACAGGGGGTACAAGAGACCCAGTACTTC
.,TRBJ2-1,TRBV19,.,CASMGRLTYNEQFF,TGTGCCAGTATGGGGAGGTTGACCTACAATGAGCAGTTCTTC
TRBD1,TRBJ2-1,TRBV19,.,CASSMNRGLEQFF,TGTGCCAGTAGTATGAACAGGGGGCTCGAGCAGTTCTTC
TRBD1,TRBJ2-5,TRBV7-9,.,CASSLMTGSETQYF,TGTGCCAGCAGCTTAATGACAGGGTCGGAGACCCAGTACTTC
.,TRBJ2-5,TRBV7-9,few,CASSSGAGPETQYF,TGTGCCAGCAGCTCGGGCGCGGGACCAGAGACCCAGTACTTC